Each of the 20 T cell receptor beta chains below was sequenced from the same sample in a study of T cells in Graves' hyperthyroidism and ophthalmopathy. TCR beta CDR3 region amplification was performed from RNA transcripts. RT-PCR in the first round (using the HTBI primer set) targeted the TCR CDR3. One entry per CDR3 protein, called by TCRdb with MiXCR from the multiplex PCR reads. The profile shows about 600,000 distinct CDR3 sequences, about 14% of them singletons. The sequencing input was blood. The receptor set was obtained from a woman under 30 with Graves' ophthalmopathy.

This clonotype was detected a few times. The J gene is TRBJ2-7, the V gene TRBV24-1; D is unresolved. Trimming removed 4 bases at V and 0 bases at J, with 9 bases between. CDR3 length equals 14 residues. Germline CDR1 reads KGHDR; CDR2 reads SFDVKD. CDR3 in amino acids: CATSDPSTSYEQYF. CDR3 nucleotide sequence: TGTGCCACCAGTGACCCGAGTACCTCCTACGAGCAGTACTTC.

Many counts were recorded for this clonotype. The V gene is TRBV7-2, the J gene TRBJ2-2, with 9 bases fitting TRBD1. The CDR3 covers 15 residues. V gave up 5 bases and J gave up 4 bases; unmatched junction bases: 5. CDR1 and CDR2 from the germline V gene are SGHTA and FQGNSA. The CDR3 loop is CASSPTGQGTGELFF. The CDR3 nucleotides read TGTGCCAGCAGCCCTACGGGACAGGGCACCGGGGAGCTGTTTTTT.

Only a few counts were recorded for this clonotype. The chain has TRBV5-1 and TRBJ2-3, with D tentatively TRBD1 or TRBD2 (7 bases each). Germline CDR1 reads SGHRS; CDR2 reads YFSETQ. The CDR3 is made up of 23 amino acids. Deletions cut 2 bases from V and 3 bases from J, with 37 bases between. CDR3 bases: TGCGCCAGCAGCTTCCCCGTGACAGGGCGGGGGTATACAGATACGCAGTATACAGATACGCAGTATTTT. It encodes CASSFPVTGRGYTDTQYTDTQYF.

Ten or more counts support this clonotype. The chain joins TRBV28 to TRBJ2-5; 7 bases line up with TRBD2. The CDR3 runs 17 residues. Germline lookup yields CDR1 MDHEN and CDR2 SYDVKM. Germline trimming cut 0 bases from V and 1 base from J; bases unmatched to any gene: 8. CDR3 nucleotides: TGTGCCAGCAGTTTATGGACGGCGGGAGAGGCCCAAGAGACCCAGTACTTC. Translating gives CASSLWTAGEAQETQYF. The full variable domain, its missing parts supplied by reference TRBV28 and TRBJ2-5, is DVKVTQSSRYLVKRTGEKVFLECVQDMDHENMFWYRQDPGLGLRLIYFSYDVKMKEKGDIPEGYSVSREKKERFSLILESASTNQTSMYLCASSLWTAGEAQETQYFGPGTRLLVL.

V gene TRBV10-3 combines with J gene TRBJ2-7; TRBD2 aligns across 10 bases. Germline CDR1 is ENHRY and CDR2 is SYGVKD. Trimming at V came to 5 bases and at J to 0 bases, leaving 16 bases not matched to a gene. The CDR3 spans 19 residues. The CDR3 bases are TGTGCCATCAGTACCGGGACTAGCGACAAACTCTTGGGCTCCTACGAGCAGTACTTC. The encoded protein is CAISTGTSDKLLGSYEQYF.

For this clonotype: A read error may be the cause here, since a much bigger clone is one base away. This chain links TRBV7-2 with TRBJ2-5; D gene ambiguous. The CDR3 extends over 14 amino acids. Germline CDR1 SGHTA, CDR2 FQGNSA. Trimming stripped 10 bases from V and 5 bases from J, with 20 bases between. The CDR3 protein is CATSGSMMGETQYF. The CDR3 bases are TGTGCCACCTCCGGCTCTATGATGGGGGAGACCCAGTACTTC.

This clonotype was observed at least ten times. The chain uses TRBV29-1 and TRBJ2-1, with D hard to call. This CDR3 has 15 residues. Per germline, CDR1 SQVTM and CDR2 ANQGSEA. V was trimmed by 3 bases and J by 0 bases, leaving 12 bases between them. The CDR3 DNA reads as TGCAGCGTTGATTTAGGAACGAGCTCCTACAATGAGCAGTTCTTC. Translated, it gives CSVDLGTSSYNEQFF.

This clonotype has only a few counts. The rearrangement links TRBV19 to TRBJ1-5; TRBD1 might be the D (5 bases). Germline CDR1 and CDR2: LNHDA and SQIVND (reference sequence). V lost 1 base to trimming and J lost 4 bases, with 11 bases between them. There are 15 residues in the CDR3. DNA for the CDR3: TGTGCCAGTAGTATAGCCATTGGGGGTAATCAGCCCCAGCATTTT. It is translated as CASSIAIGGNQPQHF.

This clonotype was recorded only once. One base away lies a much larger clone, so this may be a sequencing read error. The rearrangement links TRBV29-1 to TRBJ2-7; D unclear. The CDR3 sequence is 13 residues long. Germline CDR1 SQVTM, CDR2 ANQGSEA. V gave up 3 bases and J gave up 7 bases, with 16 bases separating them. The CDR3 nucleotides read TGCAGCGTTGATTCCCAGCTCTTGGATGAGCAGTACTTC. This sequence encodes CSVDSQLLDEQYF.

The chain links TRBV18 to TRBJ2-3, with 12 bases fitting TRBD2. Germline CDR1 is KGHSH and CDR2 is LQKENI. V shed 2 bases and J 3 bases; nucleotides not matched to a gene: 6. CDR3 length equals 17 residues. The CDR3 loop is CASSPKLAGGMTDTQYF. The CDR3 region has the DNA TGTGCCAGCTCACCAAAACTAGCGGGAGGCATGACAGATACGCAGTATTTT.

This clonotype was counted ten times or more. The chain links TRBV24-1 to TRBJ2-7, with D perhaps assigned TRBD1 or TRBD2 (5 bases each). V was trimmed by 2 bases and J by 0 bases, leaving 16 bases between them. Germline V CDR1 and CDR2: KGHDR, SFDVKD. This CDR3 has 17 residues. Written as DNA, the CDR3 is TGTGCCACCAGTGATTGGCCAGGGACGGGGAGCTCCTACGAGCAGTACTTC. Its translation: CATSDWPGTGSSYEQYF.

This clonotype was seen repeatedly, ten times or more. The chain recombines TRBV7-2 with TRBJ2-7, with D unresolved. This CDR3 contains 14 residues. Trimming pared 0 bases from V and 7 bases from J, leaving 13 bases between. Looked up from germline, CDR1 is SGHTA and CDR2 is FQGNSA. CDR3 protein: CASSLANIVSEQYF. The CDR3 DNA is TGTGCCAGCAGCTTAGCGAACATTGTCTCAGAGCAGTACTTC.

The chain recombines TRBV6-1 with TRBJ2-2; 8 positions agree with TRBD1. CDR3 length equals 15 residues. V gave up 9 bases and J gave up 0 bases; unmatched junction bases: 6. The germline CDR1 and CDR2 sequences are MNHNS and SASEGT. The CDR3 here is CASRRGQANTGELFF. Here the CDR3 DNA reads TGTGCCAGTCGGCGGGGACAGGCGAACACCGGGGAGCTGTTTTTT.

This clonotype was counted at least ten times. J is TRBJ1-2 and V is TRBV20-1, with D possibly TRBD1 on 6 matching bases. Germline lookup yields CDR1 DFQATT and CDR2 SNEGSKA (reference sequence). V lost 6 bases, J lost 3 bases, and 17 bases lay in between. The CDR3 spans 14 residues. CDR3 in amino acids: CSARTASIYYGYTF. The CDR3 nucleotides read TGCAGTGCAAGGACAGCGTCAATCTACTATGGCTACACCTTC.

This clonotype was observed a handful of times. The chain links TRBV20-1 to TRBJ2-2, with TRBD2 identical over 11 bases. CDR3 length: 14 amino acids. Germline assignment: CDR1 DFQATT and CDR2 SNEGSKA (reference sequence). Unmatched junction bases numbered 8, after V lost 6 bases and J lost 8 bases. DNA for the CDR3: TGCAGTGCCCACGGGACTAGCGGAGGGGGGGAGCTGTTTTTT. Its translation is CSAHGTSGGGELFF.

Many counts were recorded for this clonotype. V usage is TRBV28 and J usage is TRBJ2-5; TRBD2 matches 7 bases. Per germline, CDR1 MDHEN and CDR2 SYDVKM. V was clipped by 5 bases and J by 2 bases; unmatched bases: 17. The CDR3 sequence is 18 residues long. The DNA for the CDR3 is TGTGCCAGCAGTCCGACCGGTCTTGGGGGAGGGTGGCAAGAGACCCAGTACTTC. It yields the protein CASSPTGLGGGWQETQYF.

This clonotype was counted only a few times. The chain links TRBV7-9 to TRBJ2-2; D possibly corresponds to TRBD2 (6 bases). Germline V gene lookup returns CDR1 SEHNR and CDR2 FQNEAQ (reference sequence). The V end lost 5 bases, the J end lost 8 bases, and 18 bases lay between the germline ends. CDR3 length: 15 amino acids. The CDR3 DNA follows: TGTGCCAGCAGCGGAAGCGACGGGAGCAGGGGGGAGCTGTTTTTT. Its protein product is CASSGSDGSRGELFF.

This chain links TRBV19 with TRBJ1-2; D is unresolved. This CDR3 spans 14 amino acids. Deletions cut 6 bases from V and 6 bases from J, with 17 bases between. CDR1 and CDR2 from the germline V gene are LNHDA and SQIVND (reference sequence). The CDR3 protein is CASSPAWRGDGYTF. Here the CDR3 DNA reads TGTGCCAGTAGCCCTGCTTGGCGGGGAGATGGCTACACCTTC.

The sample holds many counts of this clonotype. The J gene is TRBJ1-1, the V gene TRBV28; no clear D. V was trimmed by 2 bases and J by 7 bases, leaving 11 bases between them. Germline CDR1 MDHEN, CDR2 SYDVKM. CDR3 size: 13 residues. The CDR3 nucleotides read TGTGCCAGCAGTTTAGCCCAGGAAATTGAAGCTTTCTTT. It is translated as CASSLAQEIEAFF.

This clonotype was seen repeatedly, ten times or more. The chain recombines TRBV6-1 with TRBJ2-1, with D unclear. This CDR3 region has 15 residues. V gave up 5 bases and J gave up 5 bases, with 16 bases separating them. CDR1 is MNHNS, CDR2 SASEGT, per germline. The CDR3 loop is CASSYRALLNNEQFF. CDR3 DNA sequence: TGTGCCAGCAGTTATCGTGCTTTACTAAACAATGAGCAGTTCTTC.